What follows are 10 T cell receptor beta chains derived from one specimen sequenced in a study of blood T cell repertoires in COVID-19. Generated by immunoSEQ multiplex PCR, the TCRdb table keeps only in-frame clones and is missing some. The sample holds about 210,000 clones, approximately 91% seen once. The specimen sequenced was peripheral blood. All receptors come from a middle-aged woman with acute or convalescent COVID-19.

The chain recombines TRBV5-1 with TRBJ1-4; maybe TRBD1 (5 bases). This CDR3 contains 17 residues. The V end lost 0 bases, the J end lost 3 bases, and 15 bases lay between the germline ends. CDR1 and CDR2 (germline): SGHRS, YFSETQ. CDR3: CASSLGAGQGSNEKLFF. In DNA, the CDR3 is TGCGCCAGCAGCTTGGGCGCCGGACAAGGCTCTAATGAAAAACTGTTTTTT.

This clone was counted a single time. V usage is TRBV29-1 and J usage is TRBJ1-1, with D unresolved. V was shortened by 7 bases and J by 2 bases, with 17 bases between the two germline ends. The CDR3 is made up of 14 amino acids. Germline V gene lookup returns CDR1 SQVTM and CDR2 ANQGSEA. The CDR3 reads CSAERSRINTEAFF. The DNA for the CDR3 is TGCAGCGCCGAGCGGTCCAGGATCAACACTGAAGCTTTCTTT.

The chain employs TRBV2 and TRBJ1-3; maybe TRBD1 (6 bases). The germline V and J ends were trimmed by 3 bases and 2 bases, with 8 bases remaining between them. The germline CDR1 and CDR2 sequences are SNHLY and FYNNEI. This CDR3 contains 14 residues. The CDR3 region has the DNA TGTGCCAGCAGTGATTCAGGGGCTGGAAACACCATATATTTT. Amino acid sequence: CASSDSGAGNTIYF.

V and J are TRBV5-6 and TRBJ2-5; 7 bases map to TRBD1. CDR1 and CDR2 from the germline V gene are SGHDT and YYEEEE. The CDR3 extends over 15 amino acids. Trimming removed 3 bases from V and 5 bases from J; junction bases left unmatched: 10. The CDR3 nucleotides read TGTGCCAGCAGCTCGGGACAGAGCTTAGGGGAGACCCAGTACTTC. Encoded protein: CASSSGQSLGETQYF.

This clone was counted once. CDR3 DNA sequence: TGTGCCAGTAGCGCCGGGGGGACCTCCTACAATGAGCAGTTCTTC. The encoded protein is CASSAGGTSYNEQFF. This chain uses TRBV19 with TRBJ2-1; 7 nucleotides line up with TRBD2. The V and J ends lost 6 bases and 0 bases, in that order; junction bases with no gene match: 5. Germline assignment: CDR1 LNHDA and CDR2 SQIVND (reference sequence). The CDR3 covers 15 residues.

The rearrangement links TRBV28 to TRBJ1-2; 7 bases match TRBD1. The trim removed 3 bases at V and 5 bases at J, leaving 21 bases unmatched. The germline gives CDR1 MDHEN, CDR2 SYDVKM. The CDR3 totals 19 residues. CDR3 DNA sequence: TGTGCCAGCAGTTTTACTACCCCGGACAGGCCTGGGATGGGTTATGGCTACACCTTC. It codes for CASSFTTPDRPGMGYGYTF.

CDR3 in amino acids: CASSLNRDGGYTF. The DNA of the CDR3 is TGTGCCAGCAGCCTAAACAGGGATGGAGGCTACACCTTC. The genes are TRBV14 and TRBJ1-2; possibly TRBD1 for D (6 bases). V was trimmed by 4 bases and J by 8 bases, leaving 14 bases between them. The CDR3 runs 13 residues. Per germline, CDR1 SGHDN and CDR2 FVKESK.

This chain connects TRBV27 to TRBJ1-5; D is unclear. Germline values: CDR1 MNHEY, CDR2 SMNVEV (reference sequence). CDR3 size: 16 residues. V was pared by 2 bases and J by 0 bases, with 11 bases between. The CDR3 sequence is CASSLSTPPSNQPQHF. CDR3 bases: TGTGCCAGCAGTTTAAGCACCCCCCCTAGCAATCAGCCCCAGCATTTT.

The chain employs TRBV9 and TRBJ2-3; TRBD2 matches 13 bases. CDR1 and CDR2 (germline): SGDLS, YYNGEE. The trim removed 5 bases at V and 0 bases at J, leaving 3 bases unmatched. The CDR3 has 16 residues. CDR3 protein: CASSTSGGVSTDTQYF. The CDR3 DNA sequence: TGTGCCAGCAGTACTAGCGGGGGGGTTAGCACAGATACGCAGTATTTT.

The chain couples TRBV19 to TRBJ1-1; no clear D. There are 13 residues in the CDR3. Trimming took off 5 bases at V and 0 bases at J, with 7 bases between the two ends. Per germline, CDR1 LNHDA and CDR2 SQIVND (reference sequence). Written as DNA, the CDR3 is TGTGCCAGTAGTCAACGGGTGAACACTGAAGCTTTCTTT. Translation: CASSQRVNTEAFF.